The 5 T cell receptor beta chains reported below all come from one sample, sequenced in a study of tumor T cells in aggressive B-cell lymphoma. Using immunoSEQ multiplex PCR, the repertoire was profiled, and TCRdb retains in-frame clones only, with some absent. This sample has approximately 6,600 clones, with approximately 88% found just once. Specimen: tumor tissue. The source of these receptors is an adult with diffuse large B cell lymphoma. Some clones in this sample may be carry-over from other donors' samples.

This clone turned up a few times. This chain joins TRBV4-3 and TRBJ2-2; 8 nucleotides agree with TRBD2. V dropped 1 base and J dropped 5; count of bases not matched to a gene: 15. This CDR3 is built from 19 residues. Germline V gene sequence: CDR1 LGHNA, CDR2 YSLEER. The CDR3, as DNA: TGCGCCAGCAGCCAAGCGGGACAAGCGGGACTAGTGGGAACCGGGGAGCTGTTTTTT. Its translation: CASSQAGQAGLVGTGELFF.

This chain links TRBV29-1 with TRBJ2-7; TRBD2 might be the D (5 bases). CDR1 is SQVTM, CDR2 ANQGSEA, per germline. This CDR3 region has 15 residues. V lost 0 bases and J lost 4, with 16 bases in between. CDR3 nucleotides: TGCAGCGTTGAAGATCTCCGTGAAGGGAGATACGAGCAGTACTTC. Its translation: CSVEDLREGRYEQYF.

The chain links TRBV19 to TRBJ2-3; possibly TRBD1 for D (6 bases). Germline values: CDR1 LNHDA, CDR2 SQIVND (reference sequence). The V end was cut by 4 bases, the J end by 6 bases, with 8 bases between. The CDR3 has 12 residues. The chain's CDR3 is CASSKQGDTQYF. The DNA of the CDR3 is TGTGCCAGTAGTAAACAGGGCGATACGCAGTATTTT.

The J gene is TRBJ1-5, the V gene TRBV5-6; D ambiguous. This CDR3 comprises 12 residues. Germline V gives CDR1 SGHDT, CDR2 YYEEEE. V was shortened by 4 bases and J by 5 bases, with 7 bases between the two germline ends. The CDR3 loop reads CASSLGDQPQHF. In DNA form, the CDR3 reads TGTGCCAGCAGCCTGGGAGATCAGCCCCAGCATTTT. The full variable domain, in which reference TRBV5-6 and TRBJ1-5 provide the parts outside the CDR3, is DAGVTQSPTHLIKTRGQQVTLRCSPKSGHDTVSWYQQALGQGPQFIFQYYEEEERQRGNFPDRFSGHQFPNYSSELNVNALLLGDSALYLCASSLGDQPQHFGDGTRLSIL.

The V and J genes are TRBV6-9 and TRBJ2-7, with D tentatively TRBD1 (6 bases). This CDR3 region has 16 residues. CDR1 MNHGY and CDR2 SVAAGI come from the germline V gene. Trimming pared 4 bases from V and 3 bases from J, leaving 19 bases between. The CDR3 loop reads CASSSFTGQSCYEQYF. The CDR3 DNA reads TGTGCCAGCAGTTCTTTTACCGGACAGTCCTGCTACGAGCAGTACTTC.